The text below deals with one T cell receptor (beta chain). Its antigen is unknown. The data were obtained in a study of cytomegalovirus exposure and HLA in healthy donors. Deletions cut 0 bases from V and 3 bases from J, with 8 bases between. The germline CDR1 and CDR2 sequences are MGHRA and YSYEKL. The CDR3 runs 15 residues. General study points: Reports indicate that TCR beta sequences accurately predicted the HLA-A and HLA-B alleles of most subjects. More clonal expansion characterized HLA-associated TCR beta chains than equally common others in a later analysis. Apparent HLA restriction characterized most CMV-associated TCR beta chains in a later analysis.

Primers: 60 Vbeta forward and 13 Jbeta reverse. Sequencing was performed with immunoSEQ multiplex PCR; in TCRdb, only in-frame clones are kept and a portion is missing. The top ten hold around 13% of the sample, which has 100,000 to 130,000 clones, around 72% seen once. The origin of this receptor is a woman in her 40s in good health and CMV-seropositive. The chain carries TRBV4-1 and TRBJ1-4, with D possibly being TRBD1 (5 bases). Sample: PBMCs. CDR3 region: CASSQEGRANEKLFF. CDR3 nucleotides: TGCGCCAGCAGCCAAGAAGGCAGGGCTAATGAAAAACTGTTTTTT.